These T cell receptor beta chains were read from a single sample in a study of blood T cell repertoires in COVID-19. Here immunoSEQ multiplex PCR was the method, and the copy in TCRdb shows in-frame clones only, minus some. This table has tens of thousands of clones, about four fifths appearing once. Sequenced sample: peripheral blood. Receptors originate from a human donor in a cohort sampled during active or convalescent COVID-19. Both conserved end residues are trimmed from each CDR3. Each record gives: CDR3 protein, V gene, J gene.

cdr3_aa: ASSQDRAGNEKLF; v_call: TRBV4-1; j_call: TRBJ1-4
cdr3_aa: ASSEGRGRSYNSPLH; v_call: TRBV6-1; j_call: TRBJ1-6
cdr3_aa: ASSLVARGETQY; v_call: TRBV7-2; j_call: TRBJ2-5
cdr3_aa: ASSQDWTPGYGGYT; v_call: TRBV4-2; j_call: TRBJ1-2
cdr3_aa: ASKRRGDSLTDTQY; v_call: TRBV7-6; j_call: TRBJ2-3
cdr3_aa: ASSHSSGGARETQY; v_call: TRBV3-1/TRBV3-2; j_call: TRBJ2-5
cdr3_aa: ASSSWGLAGGNIQY; v_call: TRBV7-2; j_call: TRBJ2-4
cdr3_aa: ASSLLGGRSNQPQH; v_call: TRBV27; j_call: TRBJ1-5
cdr3_aa: ASSYGDRKETQY; v_call: TRBV7-2; j_call: TRBJ2-5
cdr3_aa: ASARDTPYEQY; v_call: TRBV18; j_call: TRBJ2-7
cdr3_aa: ASSPLPTGMNTEAF; v_call: TRBV2; j_call: TRBJ1-1
cdr3_aa: ASSLANRGEKLF; v_call: TRBV7-2; j_call: TRBJ1-4
cdr3_aa: ASSYVQGANEKLF; v_call: TRBV6-5; j_call: TRBJ1-4
cdr3_aa: ASSLGRDELGYT; v_call: TRBV5-1; j_call: TRBJ1-2
cdr3_aa: SAGLASSIGELF; v_call: TRBV29-1; j_call: TRBJ2-2
cdr3_aa: ASSLQGGGSWH; v_call: TRBV5-4; j_call: TRBJ2-4
cdr3_aa: ATSSVRGSPLH; v_call: TRBV15; j_call: TRBJ1-6
cdr3_aa: ASLNRVMNTEAF; v_call: TRBV6-6; j_call: TRBJ1-1
cdr3_aa: ASSMDRANSPLH; v_call: TRBV3-1/TRBV3-2; j_call: TRBJ1-6
cdr3_aa: ASSQPRDRADSPLH; v_call: TRBV4-1; j_call: TRBJ1-6
cdr3_aa: ASSQDSSGGALNIQY; v_call: TRBV4-2; j_call: TRBJ2-4
cdr3_aa: ASSLDRTYNSPLH; v_call: TRBV5-4; j_call: TRBJ1-6
cdr3_aa: ASSPRRGQGKTQY; v_call: TRBV10-1; j_call: TRBJ2-5
cdr3_aa: ASATGTEITDTQY; v_call: TRBV6-6; j_call: TRBJ2-3
cdr3_aa: ASSPTRGGPPSNEQF; v_call: TRBV7-9; j_call: TRBJ2-1
cdr3_aa: ASSSGGTMNTEAF; v_call: TRBV6-2/TRBV6-3; j_call: TRBJ1-1
cdr3_aa: ASSYGQGHSGNTIY; v_call: TRBV6-5; j_call: TRBJ1-3
cdr3_aa: ASSRGRDRGETQY; v_call: TRBV7-8; j_call: TRBJ2-5
cdr3_aa: ASSPGQGNMYEQY; v_call: TRBV18; j_call: TRBJ2-7
cdr3_aa: ASSLRDTGTEAF; v_call: TRBV19; j_call: TRBJ1-1
cdr3_aa: AISEMALPGVSTGELF; v_call: TRBV10-3; j_call: TRBJ2-2
cdr3_aa: ASTPSLAGYNEQF; v_call: TRBV7-2; j_call: TRBJ2-1
cdr3_aa: ASSLRAGGRSEDTQY; v_call: TRBV7-9; j_call: TRBJ2-3
cdr3_aa: ASALGVNTEAF; v_call: TRBV6-5; j_call: TRBJ1-1
cdr3_aa: ASSQSQTSGVDEQY; v_call: TRBV3-1/TRBV3-2; j_call: TRBJ2-7
cdr3_aa: ASSFLGGTNTGELF; v_call: TRBV7-6; j_call: TRBJ2-2
cdr3_aa: ASSYTTGGGTEAF; v_call: TRBV6-5; j_call: TRBJ1-1
cdr3_aa: ASSFSLAGGEQF; v_call: TRBV6-2/TRBV6-3; j_call: TRBJ2-1
cdr3_aa: ASSLQGPSGNTIY; v_call: TRBV7-2; j_call: TRBJ1-3
cdr3_aa: ASSPRGAPPYEQY; v_call: TRBV3-1/TRBV3-2; j_call: TRBJ2-7
cdr3_aa: ASRRTSGLTDTQY; v_call: TRBV7-9; j_call: TRBJ2-3
cdr3_aa: ASSVGGGTGAKDTQY; v_call: TRBV7-2; j_call: TRBJ2-3
cdr3_aa: SASPPAGENEKLF; v_call: TRBV20-1; j_call: TRBJ1-4
cdr3_aa: ASSPRRGSAGTDTQY; v_call: TRBV9; j_call: TRBJ2-3
cdr3_aa: ASKSFEGVVANYGYT; v_call: TRBV19; j_call: TRBJ1-2
cdr3_aa: AWGRDRVRNEQF; v_call: TRBV30; j_call: TRBJ2-1
cdr3_aa: ASRDRINEKLF; v_call: TRBV5-6; j_call: TRBJ1-4
cdr3_aa: ASSLLAEAF; v_call: TRBV7-2; j_call: TRBJ1-1
cdr3_aa: AISDRVEEQF; v_call: TRBV10-3; j_call: TRBJ2-1
cdr3_aa: ASSPRTGAMNTEAF; v_call: TRBV5-1; j_call: TRBJ1-1
cdr3_aa: ASSHGRVGYQPQH; v_call: TRBV3-1/TRBV3-2; j_call: TRBJ1-5
cdr3_aa: ASSMGQGSSTDTQY; v_call: TRBV19; j_call: TRBJ2-3
cdr3_aa: ASTGQTNYNEQF; v_call: TRBV21-1; j_call: TRBJ2-1
cdr3_aa: ASSSLGQGDSYEQY; v_call: TRBV11-2; j_call: TRBJ2-7